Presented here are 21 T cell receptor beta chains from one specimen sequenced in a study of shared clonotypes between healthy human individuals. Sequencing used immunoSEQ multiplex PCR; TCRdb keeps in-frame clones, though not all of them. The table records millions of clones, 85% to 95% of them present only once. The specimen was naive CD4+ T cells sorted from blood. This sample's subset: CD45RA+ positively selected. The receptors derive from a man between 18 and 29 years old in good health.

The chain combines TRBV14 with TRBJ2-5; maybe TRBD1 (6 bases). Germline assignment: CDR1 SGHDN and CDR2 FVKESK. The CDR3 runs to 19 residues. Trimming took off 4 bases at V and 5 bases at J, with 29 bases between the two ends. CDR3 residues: CASSRNIGSGEGVKETQYF. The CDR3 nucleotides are TGTGCCAGCAGCCGCAATATTGGGTCAGGGGAAGGCGTGAAGGAGACCCAGTACTTC.

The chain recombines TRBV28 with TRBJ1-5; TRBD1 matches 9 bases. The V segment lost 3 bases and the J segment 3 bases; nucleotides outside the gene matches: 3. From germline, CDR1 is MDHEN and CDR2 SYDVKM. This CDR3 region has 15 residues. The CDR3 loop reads CASSLRDRDNQPQHF. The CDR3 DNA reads TGTGCCAGCAGTTTGAGGGACAGGGACAATCAGCCCCAGCATTTT.

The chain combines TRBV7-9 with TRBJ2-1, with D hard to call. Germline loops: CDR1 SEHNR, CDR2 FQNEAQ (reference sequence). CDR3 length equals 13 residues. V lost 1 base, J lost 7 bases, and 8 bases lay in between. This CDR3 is CASSLVRWNEQFF. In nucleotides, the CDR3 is TGTGCCAGCAGCTTAGTTCGGTGGAATGAGCAGTTCTTC.

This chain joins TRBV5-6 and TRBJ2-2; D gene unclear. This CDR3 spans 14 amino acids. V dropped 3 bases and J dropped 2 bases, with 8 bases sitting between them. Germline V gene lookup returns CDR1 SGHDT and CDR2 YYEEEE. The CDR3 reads CASSYGSNTGELFF. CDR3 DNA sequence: TGTGCCAGCAGCTATGGGTCTAACACCGGGGAGCTGTTTTTT.

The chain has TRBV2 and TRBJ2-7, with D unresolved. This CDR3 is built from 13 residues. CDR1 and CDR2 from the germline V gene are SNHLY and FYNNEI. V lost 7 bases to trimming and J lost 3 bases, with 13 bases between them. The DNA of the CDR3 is TGTGCCAGCAATCGAGACGGAATCTACGAGCAGTACTTC. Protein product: CASNRDGIYEQYF.

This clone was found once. The CDR3 loop reads CASSPSEWHNNEQFF. The CDR3 coding sequence is TGTGCCAGCAGCCCCAGTGAGTGGCATAACAATGAGCAGTTCTTC. J is TRBJ2-1 and V is TRBV9; no reliable D call. Trimming pared 4 bases from V and 5 bases from J, leaving 16 bases between. CDR1 SGDLS and CDR2 YYNGEE come from the germline V gene. The CDR3 loop spans 15 amino acids.

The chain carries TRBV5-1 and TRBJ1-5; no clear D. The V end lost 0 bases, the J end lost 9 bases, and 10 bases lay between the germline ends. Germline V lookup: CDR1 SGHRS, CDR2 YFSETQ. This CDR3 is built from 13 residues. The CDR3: CASSLGPRLPQHF. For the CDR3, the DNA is TGCGCCAGCAGCTTGGGGCCTCGGCTGCCCCAGCATTTT.

CDR3 nucleotides: TGTGCCAGCAGCTTAGGGGGGGCCTCGGAAGAGACCCAGTACTTC. Amino acids: CASSLGGASEETQYF. V usage is TRBV7-3 and J usage is TRBJ2-5, with D tentatively TRBD2 (7 bases). This CDR3 has 15 residues. Trimming pared 2 bases from V and 3 bases from J, leaving 13 bases between. Germline lookup yields CDR1 SGHTA and CDR2 FQGTGA.

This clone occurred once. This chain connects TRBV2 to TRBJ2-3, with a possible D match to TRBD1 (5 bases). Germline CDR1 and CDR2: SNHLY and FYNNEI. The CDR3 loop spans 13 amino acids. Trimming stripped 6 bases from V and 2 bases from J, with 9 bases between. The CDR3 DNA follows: TGTGCCAGCAGCCTACAGGTCACAGATACGCAGTATTTT. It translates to CASSLQVTDTQYF. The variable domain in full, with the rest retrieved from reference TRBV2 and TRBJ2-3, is EPEVTQTPSHQVTQMGQEVILRCVPISNHLYFYWYRQILGQKVEFLVSFYNNEISEKSEIFDDQFSVERPDGSNFTLKIRSTKLEDSAMYFCASSLQVTDTQYFGPGTRLTVL.

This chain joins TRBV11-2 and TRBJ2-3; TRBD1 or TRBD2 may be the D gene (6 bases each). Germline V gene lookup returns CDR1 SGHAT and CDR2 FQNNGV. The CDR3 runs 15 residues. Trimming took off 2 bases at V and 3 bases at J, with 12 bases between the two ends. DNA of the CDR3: TGTGCCAGCAGCTTATCGGGGGCGATGACAGATACGCAGTATTTT. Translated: CASSLSGAMTDTQYF.

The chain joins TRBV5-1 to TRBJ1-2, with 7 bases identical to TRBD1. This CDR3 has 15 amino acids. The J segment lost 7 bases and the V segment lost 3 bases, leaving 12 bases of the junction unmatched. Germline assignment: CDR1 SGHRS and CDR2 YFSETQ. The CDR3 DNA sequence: TGCGCCAGCAGCTCGTACCAAACAGGGGTCGGTGGCTACACCTTC. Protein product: CASSSYQTGVGGYTF. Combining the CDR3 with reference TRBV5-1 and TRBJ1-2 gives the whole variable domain KAGVTQTPRYLIKTRGQQVTLSCSPISGHRSVSWYQQTPGQGLQFLFEYFSETQRNKGNFPGRFSGRQFSNSRSEMNVSTLELGDSALYLCASSSYQTGVGGYTFGSGTRLTVV.

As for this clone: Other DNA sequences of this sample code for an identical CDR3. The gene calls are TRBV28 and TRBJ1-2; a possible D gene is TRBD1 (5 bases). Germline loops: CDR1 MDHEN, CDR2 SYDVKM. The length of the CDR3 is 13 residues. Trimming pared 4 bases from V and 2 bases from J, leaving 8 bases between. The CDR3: CASSSPGNYGYTF. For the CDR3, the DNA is TGTGCCAGCAGTTCCCCAGGGAACTATGGCTACACCTTC.

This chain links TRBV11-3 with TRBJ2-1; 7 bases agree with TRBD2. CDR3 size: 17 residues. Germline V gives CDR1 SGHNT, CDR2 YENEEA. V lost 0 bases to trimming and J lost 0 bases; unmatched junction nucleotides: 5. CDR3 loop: CASSLESGTTSYNEQFF. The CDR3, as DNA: TGTGCCAGCAGCTTAGAGTCGGGGACTACCTCCTACAATGAGCAGTTCTTC.

CDR3 coding DNA: TGCGCCAGCAGCGGGCGCCGACCTTCTAGCACAGATACGCAGTATTTT. It is translated as CASSGRRPSSTDTQYF. This rearrangement joins TRBV5-1 to TRBJ2-3; D not certain. Between the trimmed V and J ends, which lost 4 bases and 0 bases, there was a span of 15 bases. Germline lookup yields CDR1 SGHRS and CDR2 YFSETQ. The CDR3 runs 16 residues. The full variable domain, rest sourced from reference TRBV5-1 and TRBJ2-3, is KAGVTQTPRYLIKTRGQQVTLSCSPISGHRSVSWYQQTPGQGLQFLFEYFSETQRNKGNFPGRFSGRQFSNSRSEMNVSTLELGDSALYLCASSGRRPSSTDTQYFGPGTRLTVL.

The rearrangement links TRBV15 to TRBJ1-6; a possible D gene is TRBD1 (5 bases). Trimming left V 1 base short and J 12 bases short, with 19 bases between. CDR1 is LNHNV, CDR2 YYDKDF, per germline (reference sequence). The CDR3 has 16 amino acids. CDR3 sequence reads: CATSRVVPGPRGPLHF. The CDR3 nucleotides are TGTGCCACCAGCAGAGTGGTTCCGGGACCCCGAGGACCCCTCCACTTT. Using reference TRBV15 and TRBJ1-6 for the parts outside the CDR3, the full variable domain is DAMVIQNPRYQVTQFGKPVTLSCSQTLNHNVMYWYQQKSSQAPKLLFHYYDKDFNNEADTPDNFQSRRPNTSFCFLDIRSPGLGDTAMYLCATSRVVPGPRGPLHFGNGTRLTVT.

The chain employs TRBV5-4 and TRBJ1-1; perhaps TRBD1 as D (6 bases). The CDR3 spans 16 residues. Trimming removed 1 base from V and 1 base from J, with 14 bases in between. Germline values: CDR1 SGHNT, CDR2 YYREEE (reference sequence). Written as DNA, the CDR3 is TGTGCCAGCAGCTTGACAGGGAGAGAGTGGAACACTGAAGCTTTCTTT. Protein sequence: CASSLTGREWNTEAFF.

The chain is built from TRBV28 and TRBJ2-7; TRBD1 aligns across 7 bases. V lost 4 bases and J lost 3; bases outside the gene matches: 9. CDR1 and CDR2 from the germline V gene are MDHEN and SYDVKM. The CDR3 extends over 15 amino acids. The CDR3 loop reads CASSSGQSNRYEQYF. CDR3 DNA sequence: TGTGCCAGCAGTTCGGGACAGTCCAATCGCTACGAGCAGTACTTC.

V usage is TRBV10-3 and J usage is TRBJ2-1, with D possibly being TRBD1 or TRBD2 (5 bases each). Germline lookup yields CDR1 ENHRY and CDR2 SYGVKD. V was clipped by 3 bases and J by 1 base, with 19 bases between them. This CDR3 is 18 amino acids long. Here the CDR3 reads CAISDPGTPVRSYNEQFF. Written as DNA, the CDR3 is TGTGCCATCAGTGACCCCGGGACCCCCGTAAGGTCCTACAATGAGCAGTTCTTC.

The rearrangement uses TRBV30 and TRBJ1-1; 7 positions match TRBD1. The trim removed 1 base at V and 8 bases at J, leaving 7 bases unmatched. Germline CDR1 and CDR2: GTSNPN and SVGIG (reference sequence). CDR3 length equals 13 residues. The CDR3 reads CAWSATGTAEAFF. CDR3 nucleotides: TGTGCCTGGAGTGCTACAGGGACAGCCGAAGCTTTCTTT.

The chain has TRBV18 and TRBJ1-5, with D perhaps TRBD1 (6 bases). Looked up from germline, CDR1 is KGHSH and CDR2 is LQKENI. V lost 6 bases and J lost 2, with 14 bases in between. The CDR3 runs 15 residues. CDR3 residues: CASSPGEVGNQPQHF. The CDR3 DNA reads TGTGCCAGCTCCCCAGGGGAGGTCGGCAATCAGCCCCAGCATTTT.

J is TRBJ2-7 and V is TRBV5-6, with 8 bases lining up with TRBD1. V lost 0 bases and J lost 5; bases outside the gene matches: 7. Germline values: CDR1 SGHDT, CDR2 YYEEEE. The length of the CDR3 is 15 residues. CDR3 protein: CASSLGDRGVNEQYF. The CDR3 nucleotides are TGTGCCAGCAGCTTGGGCGACAGGGGAGTCAACGAGCAGTACTTC.